This entry describes one T cell receptor beta chain. The sample belongs to a study of blood T cell repertoires in COVID-19. Looking at the study overall: Donors in Cohort 3 counted as recovered after two negative PCRs, clearance, or symptom resolution.

Assignments of participants to cohorts depended upon their own reported clinical history. Germline values: CDR1 ENHRY, CDR2 SYGVKD. This CDR3 contains 17 residues. Trimming removed 3 bases from V and 0 bases from J; junction bases left unmatched: 6. Clones were sequenced by immunoSEQ multiplex PCR, and TCRdb holds only the in-frame ones, with some missing. The table records 210,000 or so clones, about 86% of them present only once. The sequence derives from a woman in her forties or fifties in a cohort exposed to, infected with or recovered from COVID-19 (not recorded which). Input material: PBMCs or T cells enriched from blood (not recorded which). The V gene is TRBV10-3, the J gene TRBJ1-1; TRBD1 matches 11 bases. This CDR3 reads CAISDSRTGGLNTEAFF. The CDR3 DNA follows: TGTGCCATCAGTGACAGTAGGACAGGGGGCTTGAACACTGAAGCTTTCTTT.